This T cell receptor beta chain was retrieved from a study of CD8 T cells in Susac syndrome. This clonotype appeared once. Its cognate antigen is unknown. An end of the junction differs from the germline gene, which may be a read error. Germline loops: CDR1 MNHNS, CDR2 SASEGT. The CDR3 has 14 amino acids. It was with random hexamers that roughly 0.5 to 1 ug RNA was reverse transcribed. Amplification of TCR beta CDR3 used immunoSEQ multiplex PCR across 54 Vbeta and 13 Jbeta. A single record per CDR3 protein comes from TCRdb applying MiXCR to the immunoSEQ multiplex PCR reads. The profile shows under 550,000 distinct CDR3 sequences, 75% to 90% of them singletons. From blood CD8+ and CD4+ T cells, TCR beta sequences were generated. General study findings and limits: In its TCR sequencing and HLA analysis, the study acknowledged that the number of individuals was relatively small.

Source material: CD8+ T cells from PBMCs. The origin of this receptor is a human donor with multiple sclerosis. The rearrangement uses TRBV6-1 and TRBJ2-7; 8 bases are shared with TRBD2. CDR3 coding DNA: TGTGCCGGCAGTGACTACCGGGGGGGTTACGAGCAGTACTTC. Its translation: CAGSDYRGGYEQYF.